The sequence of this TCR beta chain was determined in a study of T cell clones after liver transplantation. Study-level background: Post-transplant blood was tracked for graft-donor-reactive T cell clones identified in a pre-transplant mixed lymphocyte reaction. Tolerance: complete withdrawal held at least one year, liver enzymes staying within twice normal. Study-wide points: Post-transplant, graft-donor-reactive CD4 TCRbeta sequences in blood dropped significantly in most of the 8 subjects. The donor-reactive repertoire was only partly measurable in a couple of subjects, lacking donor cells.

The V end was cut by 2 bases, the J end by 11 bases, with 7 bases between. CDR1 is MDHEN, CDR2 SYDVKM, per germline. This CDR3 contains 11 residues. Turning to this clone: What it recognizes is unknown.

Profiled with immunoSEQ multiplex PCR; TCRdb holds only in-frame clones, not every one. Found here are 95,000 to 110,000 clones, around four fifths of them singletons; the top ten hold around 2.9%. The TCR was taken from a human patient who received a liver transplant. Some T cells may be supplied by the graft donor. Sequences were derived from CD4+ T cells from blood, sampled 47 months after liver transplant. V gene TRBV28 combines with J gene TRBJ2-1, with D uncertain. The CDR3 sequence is CASSLGYQQFF. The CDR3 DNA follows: TGTGCCAGCAGTTTAGGCTACCAGCAGTTCTTC.